This TCR beta chain emerged from a study of glioma-infiltrating T cells after dendritic cell vaccination. Selection required adequate fresh-frozen tumor tissue plus more than two years' survival data. None of the glioblastoma patients had an isocitrate dehydrogenase mutation. There are 15 residues in the CDR3. V dropped 4 bases and J dropped 5 bases, with 15 bases sitting between them. CDR1 and CDR2 (germline): MDHEN, SYDVKM. The primer mix had 60 V beta and 13 J beta primers. Some clones are missing from TCRdb's copy, which holds only in-frame ones; the method was immunoSEQ multiplex PCR. The repertoire holds some 70,000 clones, approximately 78% seen once, with under 10% in the top ten.

The sequence derives from a human donor with glioblastoma. The chain joins TRBV28 to TRBJ1-5; no definite D call. The sequencing used blood, collected before dendritic cell vaccination. For the CDR3, the DNA is TGTGCCAGCAGTTCCACAAATAGCCCCCATCAGCCCCAGCATTTT. This sequence encodes CASSSTNSPHQPQHF. Drawing the rest from reference TRBV28 and TRBJ1-5, the complete variable domain is DVKVTQSSRYLVKRTGEKVFLECVQDMDHENMFWYRQDPGLGLRLIYFSYDVKMKEKGDIPEGYSVSREKKERFSLILESASTNQTSMYLCASSSTNSPHQPQHFGDGTRLSIL.